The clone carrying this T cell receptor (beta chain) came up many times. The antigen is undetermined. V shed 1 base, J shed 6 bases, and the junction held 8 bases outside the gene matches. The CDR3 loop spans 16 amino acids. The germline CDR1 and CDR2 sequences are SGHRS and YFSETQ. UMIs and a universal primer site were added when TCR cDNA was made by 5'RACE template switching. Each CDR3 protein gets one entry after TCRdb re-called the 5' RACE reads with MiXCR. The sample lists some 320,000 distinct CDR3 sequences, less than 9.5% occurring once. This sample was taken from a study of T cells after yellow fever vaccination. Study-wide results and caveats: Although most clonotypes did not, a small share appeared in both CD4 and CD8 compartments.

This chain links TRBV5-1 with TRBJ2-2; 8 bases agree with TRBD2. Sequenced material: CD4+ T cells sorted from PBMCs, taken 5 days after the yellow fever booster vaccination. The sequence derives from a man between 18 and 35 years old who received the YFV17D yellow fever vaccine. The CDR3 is CASSLLPAGASGELFF. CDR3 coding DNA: TGCGCCAGCAGCTTGCTTCCAGCGGGGGCTTCCGGGGAGCTGTTTTTT.